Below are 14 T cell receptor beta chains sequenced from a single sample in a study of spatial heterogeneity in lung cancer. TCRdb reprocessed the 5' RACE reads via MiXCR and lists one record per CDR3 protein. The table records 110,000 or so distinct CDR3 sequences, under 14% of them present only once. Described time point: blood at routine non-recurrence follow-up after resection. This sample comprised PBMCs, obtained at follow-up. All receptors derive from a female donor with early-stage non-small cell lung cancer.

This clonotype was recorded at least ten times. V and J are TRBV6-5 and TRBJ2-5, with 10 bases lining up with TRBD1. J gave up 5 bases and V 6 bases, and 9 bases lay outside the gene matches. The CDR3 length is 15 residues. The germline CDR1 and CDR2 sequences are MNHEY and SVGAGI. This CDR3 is CASSRDRGLRETQYF. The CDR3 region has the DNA TGTGCCAGCAGCCGCGACAGGGGGCTTCGGGAGACCCAGTACTTC.

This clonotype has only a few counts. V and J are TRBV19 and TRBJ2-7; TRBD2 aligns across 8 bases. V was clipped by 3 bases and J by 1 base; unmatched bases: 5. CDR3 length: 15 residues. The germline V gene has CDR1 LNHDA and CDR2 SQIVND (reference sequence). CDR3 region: CASSIGREASYEQYF. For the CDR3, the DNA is TGTGCCAGTAGTATCGGGCGGGAGGCGTCCTACGAGCAGTACTTC.

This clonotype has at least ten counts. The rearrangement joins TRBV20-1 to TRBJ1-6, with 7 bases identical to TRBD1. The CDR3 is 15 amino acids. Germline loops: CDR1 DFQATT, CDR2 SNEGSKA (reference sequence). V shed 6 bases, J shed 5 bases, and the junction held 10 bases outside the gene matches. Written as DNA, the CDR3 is TGCAGTGCCCGTGAGGACAGGCTGAATAATTCACCCCTCCACTTT. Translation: CSAREDRLNNSPLHF.

CDR3 protein: CASSSGTGGDGYTF. The CDR3, as DNA: TGTGCCAGCAGCTCCGGGACAGGGGGCGATGGCTACACCTTC. The chain joins TRBV7-2 to TRBJ1-2; 12 positions match TRBD1. Germline-derived CDR1 and CDR2 are SGHTA and FQGNSA. The CDR3 runs 14 residues. V lost 4 bases to trimming and J lost 6 bases; unmatched junction nucleotides: 3. Filled out from reference TRBV7-2 and TRBJ1-2, the complete variable domain reads GAGVSQSPSNKVTEKGKDVELRCDPISGHTALYWYRQSLGQGLEFLIYFQGNSAPDKSGLPSDRFSAERTGGSVSTLTIQRTQQEDSAVYLCASSSGTGGDGYTFGSGTRLTVV.

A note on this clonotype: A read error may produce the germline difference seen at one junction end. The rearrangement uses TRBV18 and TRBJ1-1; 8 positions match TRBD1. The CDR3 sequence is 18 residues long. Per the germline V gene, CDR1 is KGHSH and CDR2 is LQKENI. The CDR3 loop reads CASSRTRQGLGANAEAFF. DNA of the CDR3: TGTGCCAGCTCACGCACAAGACAGGGGTTAGGGGCGAACGCTGAAGCTTTCTTT. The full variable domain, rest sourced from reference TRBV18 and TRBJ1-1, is NAGVMQNPRHLVRRRGQEARLRCSPMKGHSHVYWYRQLPEEGLKFMVYLQKENIIDESGMPKERFSAEFPKEGPSILRIQQVVRGDSAAYFCASSRTRQGLGANAEAFFGQGTRLTVV.

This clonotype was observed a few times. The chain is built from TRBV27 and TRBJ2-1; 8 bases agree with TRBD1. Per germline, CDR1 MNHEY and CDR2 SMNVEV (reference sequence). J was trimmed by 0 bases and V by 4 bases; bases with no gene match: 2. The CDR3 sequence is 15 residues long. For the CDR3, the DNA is TGTGCCAGCAGTTACAGGGGGAACTCCTACAATGAGCAGTTCTTC. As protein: CASSYRGNSYNEQFF.

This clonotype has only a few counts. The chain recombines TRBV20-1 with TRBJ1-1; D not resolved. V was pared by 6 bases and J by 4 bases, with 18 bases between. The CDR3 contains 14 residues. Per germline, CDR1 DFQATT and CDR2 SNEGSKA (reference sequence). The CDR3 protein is CSAQAGQYSTEAFF. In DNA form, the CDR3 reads TGCAGTGCCCAAGCTGGGCAGTATAGCACTGAAGCTTTCTTT.

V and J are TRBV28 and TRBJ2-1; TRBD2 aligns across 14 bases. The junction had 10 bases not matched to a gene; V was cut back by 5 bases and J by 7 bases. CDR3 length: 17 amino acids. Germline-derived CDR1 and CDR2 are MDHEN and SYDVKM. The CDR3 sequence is CASSGQRGLAGGNEQFF. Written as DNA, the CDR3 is TGTGCCAGCAGTGGGCAACGAGGACTAGCGGGAGGAAATGAGCAGTTCTTC. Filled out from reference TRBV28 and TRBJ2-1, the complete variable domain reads DVKVTQSSRYLVKRTGEKVFLECVQDMDHENMFWYRQDPGLGLRLIYFSYDVKMKEKGDIPEGYSVSREKKERFSLILESASTNQTSMYLCASSGQRGLAGGNEQFFGPGTRLTVL.

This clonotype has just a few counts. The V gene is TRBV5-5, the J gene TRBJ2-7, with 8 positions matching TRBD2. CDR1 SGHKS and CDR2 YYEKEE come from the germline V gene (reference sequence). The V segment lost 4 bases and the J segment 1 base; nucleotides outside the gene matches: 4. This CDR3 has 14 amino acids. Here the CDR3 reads CASSVGRVSYEQYF. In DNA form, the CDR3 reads TGTGCCAGCAGCGTCGGGAGGGTATCCTACGAGCAGTACTTC.

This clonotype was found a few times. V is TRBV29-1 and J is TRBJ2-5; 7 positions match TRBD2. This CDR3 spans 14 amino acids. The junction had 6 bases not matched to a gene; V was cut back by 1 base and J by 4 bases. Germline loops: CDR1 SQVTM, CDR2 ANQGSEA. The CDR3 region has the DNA TGCAGCGTTGAAGGAGGGAGGGCCTTAGAGACCCAGTACTTC. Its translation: CSVEGGRALETQYF.

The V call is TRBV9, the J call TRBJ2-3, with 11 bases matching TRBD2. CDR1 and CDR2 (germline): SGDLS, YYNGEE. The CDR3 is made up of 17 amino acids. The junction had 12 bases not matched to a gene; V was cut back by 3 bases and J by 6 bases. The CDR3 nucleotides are TGTGCCAGCAGCGCTCTCCCCCTAGCGGGAGGAAGGGATACGCAGTATTTT. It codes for CASSALPLAGGRDTQYF.

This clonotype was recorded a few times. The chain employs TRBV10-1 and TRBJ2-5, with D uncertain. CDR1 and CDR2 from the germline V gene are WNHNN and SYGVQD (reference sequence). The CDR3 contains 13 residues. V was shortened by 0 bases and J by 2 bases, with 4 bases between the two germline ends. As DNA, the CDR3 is TGCGCCAGCAGTGAGTCCGGACAAGAGACCCAGTACTTC. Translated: CASSESGQETQYF.

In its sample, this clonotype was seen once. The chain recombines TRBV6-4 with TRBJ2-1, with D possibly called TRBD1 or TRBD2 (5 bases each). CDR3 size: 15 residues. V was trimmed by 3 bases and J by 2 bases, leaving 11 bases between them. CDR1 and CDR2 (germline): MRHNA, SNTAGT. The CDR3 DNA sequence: TGTGCCAGCAGTGAAGATAGGGGACCCTACAATGAGCAGTTCTTC. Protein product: CASSEDRGPYNEQFF.

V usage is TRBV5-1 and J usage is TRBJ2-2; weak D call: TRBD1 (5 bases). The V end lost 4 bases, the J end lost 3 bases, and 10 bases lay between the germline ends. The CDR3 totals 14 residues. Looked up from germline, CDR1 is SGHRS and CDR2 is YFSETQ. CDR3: CASSVDRYTGELFF. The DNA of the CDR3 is TGCGCCAGCAGCGTCGACAGATACACCGGGGAGCTGTTTTTT.